The 5 T cell receptor beta chains below were found in one sample sequenced in a study of blood T cell repertoires in COVID-19. Assay: immunoSEQ multiplex PCR; the TCRdb copy retains only in-frame clones and omits some. The sample lists 250,000 to 300,000 clones, around 86% occurring once. The sequencing sample was made of peripheral blood. The source is a man aged 45-65 years with acute or convalescent COVID-19.

The J gene is TRBJ2-7, the V gene TRBV27; D possibly corresponds to TRBD2 (6 bases). Germline V lookup: CDR1 MNHEY, CDR2 SMNVEV (reference sequence). Trimming removed 4 bases at V and 0 bases at J, with 10 bases between. This CDR3 comprises 14 residues. CDR3 in DNA: TGTGCCAGCAGTTGGGGGGTCGCCTCCTACGAGCAGTACTTC. Its protein is CASSWGVASYEQYF.

The gene calls are TRBV5-1 and TRBJ2-1; possible D gene TRBD2, 6 bases. The CDR3 totals 17 residues. Germline V gives CDR1 SGHRS, CDR2 YFSETQ. Trimming shortened V by 3 bases and J by 1 base, and 17 bases separated the two germline ends. The CDR3 bases are TGCGCCAGCAGCTCGGTGGAGGGGCGTTCTTCCTACAATGAGCAGTTCTTC. It is translated as CASSSVEGRSSYNEQFF.

The chain recombines TRBV9 with TRBJ2-1; TRBD2 agrees at 12 bases. J gave up 9 bases and V 3 bases, and 10 bases lay outside the gene matches. Germline V CDR1 and CDR2: SGDLS, YYNGEE. CDR3 length: 16 residues. In DNA, the CDR3 is TGTGCCAGCAGCGCCCTCCTAGCGGGGGGGCAGGGTGAGCAGTTCTTC. It is translated as CASSALLAGGQGEQFF.

The chain is built from TRBV7-2 and TRBJ2-3, with a weak D call TRBD1 (6 bases). CDR1 and CDR2 (germline): SGHTA, FQGNSA. CDR3 length: 16 amino acids. Trimming shortened V by 1 base and J by 2 bases, and 13 bases separated the two germline ends. The CDR3 region is CASSLVGANPTDTQYF. CDR3 DNA: TGTGCCAGCAGCTTAGTGGGGGCTAACCCCACAGATACGCAGTATTTT.

This clone occurred once. This chain connects TRBV3-1 (or the pseudogene TRBV3-2) to TRBJ2-3; perhaps TRBD1 as D (7 bases). The germline V and J ends were trimmed by 4 bases and 4 bases, with 9 bases remaining between them. The CDR3 loop spans 13 amino acids. Germline values: CDR1 LGHDT, CDR2 YNNKEL (reference sequence). CDR3 region: CASSPGGSDTQYF. Written as DNA, the CDR3 is TGTGCCAGCAGCCCAGGGGGGTCAGATACGCAGTATTTT.